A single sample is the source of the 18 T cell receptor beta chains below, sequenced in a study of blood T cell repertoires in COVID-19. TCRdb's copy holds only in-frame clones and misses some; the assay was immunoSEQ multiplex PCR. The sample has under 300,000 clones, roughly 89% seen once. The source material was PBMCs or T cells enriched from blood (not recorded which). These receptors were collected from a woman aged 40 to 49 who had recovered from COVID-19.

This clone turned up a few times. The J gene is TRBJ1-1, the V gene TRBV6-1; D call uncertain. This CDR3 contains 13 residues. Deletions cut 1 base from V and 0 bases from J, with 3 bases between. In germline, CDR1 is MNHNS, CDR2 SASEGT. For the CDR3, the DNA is TGTGCCAGCAGTGAAGTAATGAACACTGAAGCTTTCTTT. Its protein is CASSEVMNTEAFF.

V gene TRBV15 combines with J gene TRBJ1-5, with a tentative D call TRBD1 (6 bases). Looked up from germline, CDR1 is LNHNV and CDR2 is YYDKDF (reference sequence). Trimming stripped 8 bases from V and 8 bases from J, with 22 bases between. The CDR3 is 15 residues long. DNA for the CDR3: TGTGCCACCCTCAAATTTACAGGGACCGGGGAGCCCCAGCATTTT. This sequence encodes CATLKFTGTGEPQHF. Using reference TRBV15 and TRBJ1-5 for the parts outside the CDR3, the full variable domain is DAMVIQNPRYQVTQFGKPVTLSCSQTLNHNVMYWYQQKSSQAPKLLFHYYDKDFNNEADTPDNFQSRRPNTSFCFLDIRSPGLGDTAMYLCATLKFTGTGEPQHFGDGTRLSIL.

The CDR3 bases are TGTGCCAGCAGCCCGGAGGGGAACACTGAAGCTTTCTTT. This gives the protein CASSPEGNTEAFF. The chain has TRBV12-3 or TRBV12-4 and TRBJ1-1; D not certain. Trimming removed 6 bases at V and 1 base at J, with 9 bases between. The length of the CDR3 is 13 residues.

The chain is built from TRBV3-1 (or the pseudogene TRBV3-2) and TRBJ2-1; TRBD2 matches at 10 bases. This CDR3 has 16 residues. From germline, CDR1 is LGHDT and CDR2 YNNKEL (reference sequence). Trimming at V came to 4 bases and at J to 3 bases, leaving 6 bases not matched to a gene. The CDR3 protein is CASSRNSGRNYNEQFF. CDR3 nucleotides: TGTGCCAGCAGCCGGAATAGCGGGAGGAACTACAATGAGCAGTTCTTC.

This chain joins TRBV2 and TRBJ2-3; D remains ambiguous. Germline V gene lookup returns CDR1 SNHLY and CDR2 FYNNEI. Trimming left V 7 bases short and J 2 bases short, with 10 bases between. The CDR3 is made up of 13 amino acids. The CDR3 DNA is TGTGCCAGCACCGGCGAGGTCACAGATACGCAGTATTTT. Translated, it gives CASTGEVTDTQYF.

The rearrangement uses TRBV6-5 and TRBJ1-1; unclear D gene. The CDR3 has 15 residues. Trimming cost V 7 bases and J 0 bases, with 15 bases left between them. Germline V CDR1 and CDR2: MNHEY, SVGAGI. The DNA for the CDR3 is TGTGCCAGCAAGGAGGGCCGGGCCATGAACACTGAAGCTTTCTTT. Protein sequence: CASKEGRAMNTEAFF.

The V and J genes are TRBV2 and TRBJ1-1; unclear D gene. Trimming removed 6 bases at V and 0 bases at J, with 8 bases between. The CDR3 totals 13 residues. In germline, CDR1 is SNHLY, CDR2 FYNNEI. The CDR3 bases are TGTGCCAGCAGATTGACTCTGAACACTGAAGCTTTCTTT. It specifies CASRLTLNTEAFF.

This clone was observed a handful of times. CDR3 DNA sequence: TGTGCCAGCGCGCCCTCCCAGCATTTT. This codes for CASAPSQHF. This sequence joins TRBV7-8 and TRBJ1-5; D gene uncertain. Germline CDR1 is SGHVS and CDR2 is FQNEAQ. V lost 8 bases and J 11 bases, leaving 7 bases between the germline ends. The CDR3 spans 9 residues.

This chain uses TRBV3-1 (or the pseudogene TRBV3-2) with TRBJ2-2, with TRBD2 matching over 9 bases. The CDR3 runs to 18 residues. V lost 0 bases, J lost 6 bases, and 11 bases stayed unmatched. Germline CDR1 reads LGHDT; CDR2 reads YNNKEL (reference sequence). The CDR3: CASSQESGGGAMAGELFF. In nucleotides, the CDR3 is TGTGCCAGCAGCCAAGAAAGCGGCGGGGGGGCGATGGCCGGGGAGCTGTTTTTT.

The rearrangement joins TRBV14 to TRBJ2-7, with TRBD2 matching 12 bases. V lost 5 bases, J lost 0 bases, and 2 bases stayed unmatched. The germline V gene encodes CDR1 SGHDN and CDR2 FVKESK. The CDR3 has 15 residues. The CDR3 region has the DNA TGTGCCAGCAGCTCACTAGCGGGGGGCTCCTACGAGCAGTACTTC. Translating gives CASSSLAGGSYEQYF. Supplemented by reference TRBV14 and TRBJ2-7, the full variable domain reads EAGVTQFPSHSVIEKGQTVTLRCDPISGHDNLYWYRRVMGKEIKFLLHFVKESKQDESGMPNNRFLAERTGGTYSTLKVQPAELEDSGVYFCASSSLAGGSYEQYFGPGTRLTVT.

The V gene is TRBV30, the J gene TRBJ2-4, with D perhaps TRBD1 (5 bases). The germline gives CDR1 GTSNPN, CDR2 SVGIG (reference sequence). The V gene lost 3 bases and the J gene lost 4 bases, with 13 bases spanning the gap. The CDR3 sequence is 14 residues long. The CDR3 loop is CAWSSDIGKNIQYF. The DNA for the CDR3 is TGTGCCTGGAGCTCGGACATAGGGAAAAACATTCAGTACTTC.

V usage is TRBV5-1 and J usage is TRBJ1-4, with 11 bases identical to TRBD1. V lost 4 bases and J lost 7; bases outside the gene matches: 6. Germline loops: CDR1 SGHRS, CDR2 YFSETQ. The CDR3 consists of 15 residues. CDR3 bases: TGCGCCAGCAGCCGAACCGGGACAGGGGGTGAAAAACTGTTTTTT. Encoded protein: CASSRTGTGGEKLFF.

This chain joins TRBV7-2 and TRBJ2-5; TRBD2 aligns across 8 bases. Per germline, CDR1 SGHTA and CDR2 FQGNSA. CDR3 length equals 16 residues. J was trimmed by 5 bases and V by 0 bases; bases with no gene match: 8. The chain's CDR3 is CASSLAGASGRETQYF. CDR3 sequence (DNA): TGTGCCAGCAGCTTAGCCGGGGCTAGCGGGCGGGAGACCCAGTACTTC.

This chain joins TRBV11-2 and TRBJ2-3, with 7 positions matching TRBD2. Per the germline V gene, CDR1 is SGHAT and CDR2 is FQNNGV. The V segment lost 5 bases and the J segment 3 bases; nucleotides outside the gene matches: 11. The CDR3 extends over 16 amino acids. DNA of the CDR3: TGTGCCAGCAGCCCGTGGTCGACTAGCCCGACAGATACGCAGTATTTT. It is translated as CASSPWSTSPTDTQYF.

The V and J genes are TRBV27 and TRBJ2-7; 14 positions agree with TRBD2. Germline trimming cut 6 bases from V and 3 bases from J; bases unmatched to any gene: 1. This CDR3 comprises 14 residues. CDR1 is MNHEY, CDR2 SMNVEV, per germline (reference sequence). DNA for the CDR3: TGTGCCAGCAGGACTAGCGGGAGGGGCTACGAGCAGTACTTC. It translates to CASRTSGRGYEQYF.

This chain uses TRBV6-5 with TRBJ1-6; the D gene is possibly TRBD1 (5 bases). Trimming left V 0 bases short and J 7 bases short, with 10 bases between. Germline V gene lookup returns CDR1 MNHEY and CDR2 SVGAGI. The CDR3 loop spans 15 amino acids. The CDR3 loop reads CASSYSHRTNSPLHF. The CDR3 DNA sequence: TGTGCCAGCAGTTACTCCCACAGGACAAATTCACCCCTCCACTTT.

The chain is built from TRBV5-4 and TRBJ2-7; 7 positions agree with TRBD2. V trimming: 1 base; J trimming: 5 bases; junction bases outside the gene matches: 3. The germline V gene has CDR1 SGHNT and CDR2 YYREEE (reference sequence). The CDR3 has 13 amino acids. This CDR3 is CASSLSSGNEQYF. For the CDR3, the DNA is TGTGCCAGCAGCTTGTCTAGCGGAAACGAGCAGTACTTC.

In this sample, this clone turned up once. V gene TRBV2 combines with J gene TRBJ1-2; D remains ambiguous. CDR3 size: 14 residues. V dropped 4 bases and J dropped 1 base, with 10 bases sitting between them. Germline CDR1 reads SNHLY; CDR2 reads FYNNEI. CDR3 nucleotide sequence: TGTGCCAGCAGTGGGTCTGCGCGTAACTATGGCTACACCTTC. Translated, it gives CASSGSARNYGYTF.